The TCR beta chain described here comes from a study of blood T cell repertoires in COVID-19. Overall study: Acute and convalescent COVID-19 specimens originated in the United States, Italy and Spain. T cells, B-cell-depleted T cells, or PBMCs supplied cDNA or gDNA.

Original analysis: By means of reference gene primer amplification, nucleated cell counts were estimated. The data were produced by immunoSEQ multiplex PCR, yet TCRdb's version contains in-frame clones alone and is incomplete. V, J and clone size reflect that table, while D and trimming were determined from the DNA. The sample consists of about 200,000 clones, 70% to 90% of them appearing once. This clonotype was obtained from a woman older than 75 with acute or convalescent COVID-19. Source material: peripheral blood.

For the CDR3, the DNA is TGTGCCAGCAGCTTAGTTCAGGGAACGGCCTACGAGCAGTACTTC. As protein: CASSLVQGTAYEQYF. The V call is TRBV6-5, the J call TRBJ2-7; maybe TRBD1 (5 bases). The V end lost 6 bases, the J end lost 2 bases, and 17 bases lay between the germline ends. Germline CDR1 MNHEY, CDR2 SVGAGI. The CDR3 covers 15 residues.